These T cell receptor beta chains were read from a single sample in a study of shared clonotypes between healthy human individuals. Sequenced by immunoSEQ multiplex PCR; TCRdb stores in-frame clones only, minus some. The sample has about 700,000 clones; 74% are singletons. Sequenced sample: memory CD4+ T cells sorted from blood. These receptors were collected from a woman aged 30 to 39 in good health. Both conserved end residues are part of each CDR3. Fields, in order: V gene, clone size, J gene, D gene, CDR3 protein, CDR3 DNA. D genes are given only for firm matches. Size is stated for part of the rows, as once, few or many counts, or as a class when the clone is expanded.

V gene: TRBV5-4
clone size: once
J gene: TRBJ2-3
D gene: TRBD2
CDR3 protein: CASSTGLAEATDTQYF
CDR3 DNA: TGTGCCAGCAGCACCGGACTAGCGGAGGCCACAGATACGCAGTATTTT

V gene: TRBV2
clone size: once
J gene: TRBJ1-2
D gene: TRBD1
CDR3 protein: CASREGQSGGYTF
CDR3 DNA: TGTGCCAGCAGGGAGGGACAGTCGGGCGGCTACACCTTC

V gene: TRBV28
clone size: .
J gene: TRBJ1-5
D gene: TRBD1
CDR3 protein: CASSRWGTGVDQPQHF
CDR3 DNA: TGTGCCAGCAGTCGCTGGGGGACAGGGGTAGATCAGCCCCAGCATTTT

V gene: TRBV5-4
clone size: .
J gene: TRBJ2-2
D gene: TRBD1
CDR3 protein: CASSGLEGQITGELFF
CDR3 DNA: TGTGCCAGCAGCGGGCTAGAGGGACAGATCACCGGGGAGCTGTTTTTT

V gene: TRBV7-9
clone size: few
J gene: TRBJ1-5
D gene: .
CDR3 protein: CASSATGQHNQPQHF
CDR3 DNA: TGTGCCAGCAGCGCAACCGGACAACACAATCAGCCCCAGCATTTT

V gene: TRBV25-1
clone size: .
J gene: TRBJ1-2
D gene: .
CDR3 protein: CASSDNRANYGYTF
CDR3 DNA: TGTGCCAGCAGTGATAACAGAGCTAACTATGGCTACACCTTC

V gene: TRBV7-2
clone size: once
J gene: TRBJ2-5
D gene: .
CDR3 protein: CASSLGPGKLQETQYF
CDR3 DNA: TGTGCCAGCAGCTTAGGCCCCGGAAAGCTTCAAGAGACCCAGTACTTC

V gene: TRBV11-2
clone size: once
J gene: TRBJ2-7
D gene: TRBD1
CDR3 protein: CASSFTPGQGWHEQYF
CDR3 DNA: TGTGCCAGCAGCTTTACGCCGGGACAGGGATGGCACGAGCAGTACTTC

V gene: TRBV19
clone size: few
J gene: TRBJ2-7
D gene: TRBD2
CDR3 protein: CASSRTRRGLEQYF
CDR3 DNA: TGTGCCAGTAGCAGGACTAGGCGCGGACTCGAGCAGTACTTC

V gene: TRBV2
clone size: .
J gene: TRBJ2-7
D gene: .
CDR3 protein: CASGGQGPGEQYF
CDR3 DNA: TGTGCCAGTGGGGGGCAGGGTCCTGGCGAGCAGTACTTC

V gene: TRBV15
clone size: .
J gene: TRBJ1-5
D gene: .
CDR3 protein: CATSRDQREQPQHF
CDR3 DNA: TGTGCCACCAGCAGAGATCAGCGAGAACAGCCCCAGCATTTT

V gene: TRBV2
clone size: .
J gene: TRBJ1-5
D gene: .
CDR3 protein: CASSPRSYSNQPQHF
CDR3 DNA: TGTGCCAGCAGCCCTAGGTCGTATAGCAATCAGCCCCAGCATTTT

V gene: TRBV19
clone size: .
J gene: TRBJ1-3
D gene: .
CDR3 protein: CATEEGGSGNTIYF
CDR3 DNA: TGTGCCACCGAGGAAGGCGGCTCTGGAAACACCATATATTTT

V gene: TRBV10-3
clone size: .
J gene: TRBJ2-2
D gene: .
CDR3 protein: CAISQGGNTGELFF
CDR3 DNA: TGTGCCATATCACAGGGAGGAAACACCGGGGAGCTGTTTTTT

V gene: TRBV7-8
clone size: few
J gene: TRBJ2-2
D gene: .
CDR3 protein: CASSPGGELFF
CDR3 DNA: TGTGCCAGCAGCCCAGGAGGGGAGCTGTTTTTT

V gene: TRBV6-1
clone size: .
J gene: TRBJ2-2
D gene: .
CDR3 protein: CASSEAATGPTGELFF
CDR3 DNA: TGTGCCAGCAGTGAAGCGGCGACAGGACCCACCGGGGAGCTGTTTTTT

V gene: TRBV5-1
clone size: few
J gene: TRBJ2-5
D gene: .
CDR3 protein: CASSLVGLQETQYF
CDR3 DNA: TGCGCCAGCAGCTTGGTCGGCCTCCAAGAGACCCAGTACTTC

V gene: TRBV18
clone size: .
J gene: TRBJ1-2
D gene: .
CDR3 protein: CASSLSENYGYTF
CDR3 DNA: TGTGCCAGCTCACTCTCCGAAAACTATGGCTACACCTTC

V gene: TRBV2
clone size: .
J gene: TRBJ2-7
D gene: .
CDR3 protein: CANIKGTGSHEQYF
CDR3 DNA: TGTGCCAATATTAAGGGGACGGGTTCCCACGAGCAGTACTTC

V gene: TRBV18
clone size: .
J gene: TRBJ2-5
D gene: .
CDR3 protein: CASSQTEQETQYF
CDR3 DNA: TGTGCCAGCTCACAGACAGAGCAAGAGACCCAGTACTTC

V gene: TRBV29-1
clone size: .
J gene: TRBJ2-3
D gene: TRBD2
CDR3 protein: CSVSPLDLAGGHYF
CDR3 DNA: TGCAGCGTTTCCCCCCTAGACCTAGCGGGAGGGCATTATTTT

V gene: TRBV19
clone size: .
J gene: TRBJ1-5
D gene: TRBD1
CDR3 protein: CASSDDRGRQPQHF
CDR3 DNA: TGTGCCAGTAGTGACGACAGGGGTCGGCAGCCCCAGCATTTT

V gene: TRBV19
clone size: .
J gene: TRBJ2-1
D gene: .
CDR3 protein: CASSMGTNLYNEQFF
CDR3 DNA: TGTGCCAGTAGTATGGGAACTAACCTATACAATGAGCAGTTCTTC

V gene: TRBV19
clone size: .
J gene: TRBJ2-2
D gene: .
CDR3 protein: CASRRTWGGTGELFF
CDR3 DNA: TGTGCCAGTAGACGAACCTGGGGAGGCACCGGGGAGCTGTTTTTT

V gene: TRBV5-1
clone size: .
J gene: TRBJ2-2
D gene: .
CDR3 protein: CASSLTPRTARGELFF
CDR3 DNA: TGCGCCAGCAGCTTGACCCCCCGGACGGCCAGAGGGGAGCTGTTTTTT

V gene: TRBV30
clone size: .
J gene: TRBJ1-5
D gene: .
CDR3 protein: CAWGALSNQPQHF
CDR3 DNA: TGTGCCTGGGGGGCCCTCAGCAATCAGCCCCAGCATTTT

V gene: TRBV5-1
clone size: .
J gene: TRBJ2-3
D gene: .
CDR3 protein: CASSLVSAGPYTDTQYF
CDR3 DNA: TGCGCCAGCAGCTTGGTATCGGCAGGGCCATACACAGATACGCAGTATTTT

V gene: TRBV11-2
clone size: .
J gene: TRBJ2-5
D gene: .
CDR3 protein: CASSLGWRETQYF
CDR3 DNA: TGTGCCAGCAGCTTAGGTTGGCGAGAGACCCAGTACTTC

V gene: TRBV6-5
clone size: few
J gene: TRBJ1-1
D gene: TRBD1
CDR3 protein: CASSWTGGRNTEAFF
CDR3 DNA: TGTGCCAGCAGTTGGACAGGGGGCAGGAACACTGAAGCTTTCTTT

V gene: TRBV2
clone size: few
J gene: TRBJ2-1
D gene: .
CDR3 protein: CASTKGSTYNEQFF
CDR3 DNA: TGTGCCAGCACCAAAGGGAGTACGTACAATGAGCAGTTCTTC

V gene: TRBV5-1
clone size: few
J gene: TRBJ2-3
D gene: .
CDR3 protein: CASNIQGRSTDTQYF
CDR3 DNA: TGCGCCAGCAACATACAGGGTCGAAGCACAGATACGCAGTATTTT

V gene: TRBV18
clone size: few
J gene: TRBJ2-7
D gene: .
CDR3 protein: CASSPGYPYEQYF
CDR3 DNA: TGTGCCAGCTCACCAGGGTACCCCTACGAGCAGTACTTC

V gene: TRBV19
clone size: .
J gene: TRBJ1-3
D gene: .
CDR3 protein: CATYNGAQGTGNTIYF
CDR3 DNA: TGTGCCACCTATAACGGGGCCCAGGGAACTGGAAACACCATATATTTT

V gene: TRBV5-1
clone size: few
J gene: TRBJ1-1
D gene: TRBD1
CDR3 protein: CASSSGQGETEAFF
CDR3 DNA: TGCGCCAGCAGCTCGGGACAGGGGGAGACTGAAGCTTTCTTT

V gene: TRBV27
clone size: .
J gene: TRBJ2-7
D gene: TRBD2
CDR3 protein: CASSPYPTGREGNEQYF
CDR3 DNA: TGTGCCAGCAGTCCATACCCGACTGGGCGGGAGGGGAACGAGCAGTACTTC